The 21 T cell receptor beta chains below all came from one sample that was sequenced in a study of T cells after posttransplantation cyclophosphamide. Some clones are missing from TCRdb's copy, which holds only in-frame ones; the method was immunoSEQ multiplex PCR. This sample has more than 25,000 clones, each found more than once. Sequences were obtained from PBMCs. The receptor source for this set is a man aged 50-59 years in good health, CMV-negative, and a related stem cell transplant donor.

This clone has at least ten counts. The V call is TRBV19, the J call TRBJ2-3; 7 nucleotides match TRBD1. V lost 4 bases to trimming and J lost 3 bases; unmatched junction nucleotides: 1. The CDR3 has 13 residues. The germline CDR1 and CDR2 sequences are LNHDA and SQIVND (reference sequence). This chain's CDR3 is CASSRQGTDTQYF. CDR3 DNA sequence: TGTGCCAGTAGTAGACAGGGAACAGATACGCAGTATTTT. Full variable domain (missing parts from reference TRBV19 and TRBJ2-3): DGGITQSPKYLFRKEGQNVTLSCEQNLNHDAMYWYRQDPGQGLRLIYYSQIVNDFQKGDIAEGYSVSREKKESFPLTVTSAQKNPTAFYLCASSRQGTDTQYFGPGTRLTVL.

This clone has at least ten counts. The chain employs TRBV18 and TRBJ2-7, with 12 bases lining up with TRBD1. Per germline, CDR1 KGHSH and CDR2 LQKENI. The junction had 2 bases not matched to a gene; V was cut back by 1 base and J by 4 bases. This CDR3 has 15 residues. CDR3 coding DNA: TGTGCCAGCTCACCACGGGGACAGGGGGCGTACGAGCAGTACTTC. Translation gives CASSPRGQGAYEQYF.

This clone appeared many times. The gene calls are TRBV28 and TRBJ1-2; 7 nucleotides match TRBD1. The V segment lost 5 bases and the J segment 4 bases; nucleotides outside the gene matches: 4. CDR1 and CDR2 (germline): MDHEN, SYDVKM. This CDR3 region has 13 residues. CDR3 loop: CASSTGVSYGYTF. DNA for the CDR3: TGTGCCAGCAGTACAGGGGTAAGCTATGGCTACACCTTC.

This clone was detected ten times or more. The J gene is TRBJ2-7, the V gene TRBV6-1, with a possible D match to TRBD1 (5 bases). Trimming left V 4 bases short and J 3 bases short, with 13 bases between. This CDR3 has 14 amino acids. The germline gives CDR1 MNHNS, CDR2 SASEGT. Here the CDR3 DNA reads TGTGCCAGCAGTGGTAGACAGACCCGCTACGAGCAGTACTTC. As protein: CASSGRQTRYEQYF.

At least ten counts were recorded for this clone. The same CDR3 can be traced to other DNA sequences in this sample. V usage is TRBV6-5 and J usage is TRBJ1-3, with D unclear. The V and J ends lost 0 bases and 3 bases respectively, with 9 bases between them. CDR3 size: 15 residues. Germline lookup yields CDR1 MNHEY and CDR2 SVGAGI. CDR3 sequence (DNA): TGTGCCAGCAGTTACTCGTCCGGGAATGGAAACACCATATATTTT. It yields the protein CASSYSSGNGNTIYF.

This clone has more than one count but fewer than ten. The V and J genes are TRBV6-5 and TRBJ1-6, with 7 bases matching TRBD1. The CDR3 runs to 15 residues. Germline CDR1 is MNHEY and CDR2 is SVGAGI. With V trimmed by 1 base and J by 6 bases, 3 bases remained unmatched. The CDR3 nucleotides read TGTGCCAGCAGTTACTTCCAGGGGGGTAATTCACCCCTCCACTTT. Protein product: CASSYFQGGNSPLHF.

This clone has ten or more counts. V gene TRBV29-1 combines with J gene TRBJ2-1; D ambiguous. With 3 bases removed from V and 9 bases from J, the gap between germline ends came to 15 bases. The CDR3 runs to 13 residues. Germline V gene data show CDR1 as SQVTM and CDR2 as ANQGSEA. The CDR3 loop reads CSVEGSYRREQFF. Here the CDR3 DNA reads TGCAGCGTTGAGGGCTCTTATCGGCGTGAGCAGTTCTTC.

This clone has ten or more counts. V is TRBV7-9 and J is TRBJ1-1; 8 positions match TRBD1. CDR1 is SEHNR, CDR2 FQNEAQ, per germline (reference sequence). V was pared by 1 base and J by 7 bases, with 8 bases of the junction left unmatched. The CDR3 has 15 amino acids. The CDR3 sequence: CASSLDRTGPFEAFF. The CDR3 DNA is TGTGCCAGCAGCTTAGACCGGACAGGGCCATTTGAAGCTTTCTTT.

The rearrangement links TRBV7-3 to TRBJ2-5; 8 nucleotides align to TRBD1. The end of the DNA fits TRBJ2-7 better, so the J call may be wrong. Germline V gives CDR1 SGHTA, CDR2 FQGTGA. The CDR3 consists of 15 residues. The CDR3 spells CASSSTPGQGHEQYF. The CDR3 coding sequence is TGTGCCAGCAGCTCAACCCCCGGACAGGGCCACGAGCAGTACTTC.

In its sample, this clone was seen many times. V is TRBV5-1 and J is TRBJ2-5; 9 bases align to TRBD2. Trimming took 0 bases from V and 2 from J; bases not matched to a gene: 2. The CDR3 is 15 residues long. CDR1 and CDR2 (germline): SGHRS, YFSETQ. The DNA for the CDR3 is TGCGCCAGCAGCTTGGGACTAGCGGTTCAAGAGACCCAGTACTTC. This translates into CASSLGLAVQETQYF.

This clone was seen ten or more times. Other DNA sequences of this sample code for an identical CDR3. The V call is TRBV19, the J call TRBJ1-2, with D uncertain. CDR1 is LNHDA and CDR2 is SQIVND in the germline V gene (reference sequence). The CDR3 length is 13 residues. The V end was cut by 3 bases, the J end by 0 bases, with 5 bases between. CDR3 residues: CASSIDSNYGYTF. CDR3 bases: TGTGCCAGTAGTATCGACTCTAACTATGGCTACACCTTC.

This clone was detected many times. V is TRBV10-3 and J is TRBJ1-1, with TRBD1 matching 8 bases. This CDR3 has 14 amino acids. V was pared by 5 bases and J by 1 base, with 3 bases of the junction left unmatched. Germline-derived CDR1 and CDR2 are ENHRY and SYGVKD. The DNA of the CDR3 is TGTGCCATCAGTTCAGGGACAGGGAACACTGAAGCTTTCTTT. This encodes CAISSGTGNTEAFF.

This clone was counted many times. This sequence joins TRBV2 and TRBJ2-7; 8 nucleotides line up with TRBD1. Germline CDR1 SNHLY, CDR2 FYNNEI. The CDR3 totals 13 residues. V was pared by 8 bases and J by 3 bases, with 6 bases of the junction left unmatched. CDR3 coding DNA: TGTGCCAGCGGGGGGACAGGAGTCTACGAGCAGTACTTC. It codes for CASGGTGVYEQYF.

This clone was recorded at least ten times. This rearrangement joins TRBV29-1 to TRBJ2-3, with 8 nucleotides matching TRBD1. Germline V gene sequence: CDR1 SQVTM, CDR2 ANQGSEA. This CDR3 is 12 amino acids long. J gave up 5 bases and V 7 bases, and 5 bases lay outside the gene matches. The CDR3 DNA reads TGCAGCGGTGGGACAGGTCAAGATACGCAGTATTTT. Its protein product is CSGGTGQDTQYF.

In its sample, this clone was seen many times. This chain uses TRBV11-3 with TRBJ2-2, with D possibly matching TRBD1 (5 bases). Per the germline V gene, CDR1 is SGHNT and CDR2 is YENEEA. This CDR3 contains 15 residues. V gave up 5 bases and J gave up 0 bases, with 10 bases separating them. This CDR3 reads CASSTIGANTGELFF. The CDR3 nucleotides are TGTGCCAGCAGCACCATAGGGGCGAACACCGGGGAGCTGTTTTTT.

This clone was seen ten or more times. The chain links TRBV21-1 to TRBJ1-5; TRBD1 was called by the table and not checked on the DNA. TRBV21-1 is reported as a pseudogene. CDR3 length: 16 amino acids. CDR3 coding DNA: TGTGCCAGCAGTCCCGGGACAGTGTATAGCAATCAGCCCCAGCATTTT. Its protein product is CASSPGTVYSNQPQHF.

This clone was counted many times. This rearrangement joins TRBV5-1 to TRBJ2-5, with 8 bases that match TRBD2. Germline V gene lookup returns CDR1 SGHRS and CDR2 YFSETQ. The CDR3 is made up of 14 amino acids. J was trimmed by 3 bases and V by 0 bases; bases with no gene match: 1. CDR3 coding DNA: TGCGCCAGCAGCTTGGCGGGAGGGGAAGAGACCCAGTACTTC. As protein: CASSLAGGEETQYF. Using reference TRBV5-1 and TRBJ2-5 for the parts outside the CDR3, the full variable domain is KAGVTQTPRYLIKTRGQQVTLSCSPISGHRSVSWYQQTPGQGLQFLFEYFSETQRNKGNFPGRFSGRQFSNSRSEMNVSTLELGDSALYLCASSLAGGEETQYFGPGTRLLVL.

This clone has ten or more counts. The chain couples TRBV4-1 to TRBJ2-1; 11 bases are a match to TRBD2. V lost 3 bases and J lost 0; bases outside the gene matches: 10. Looked up from germline, CDR1 is MGHRA and CDR2 is YSYEKL. The CDR3 sequence is 19 residues long. CDR3 DNA: TGCGCCAGCAGCCAGGCCCTGCTAGCGGGGGGAAGCTCCTACAATGAGCAGTTCTTC. This translates into CASSQALLAGGSSYNEQFF.

This clone occurred many times. The gene calls are TRBV27 and TRBJ2-1; 7 bases agree with TRBD2. This CDR3 has 13 residues. V dropped 7 bases and J dropped 5; count of bases not matched to a gene: 5. Germline V gene sequence: CDR1 MNHEY, CDR2 SMNVEV (reference sequence). CDR3 nucleotides: TGTGCCAGCACCTGGGCGGGAGACAATGAGCAGTTCTTC. As protein: CASTWAGDNEQFF.

This clone has at least ten counts. CDR3 in amino acids: CASSLPGQVYGYTF. DNA for the CDR3: TGCGCCAGCAGCTTACCCGGACAGGTCTATGGCTACACCTTC. The rearrangement links TRBV5-1 to TRBJ1-2; TRBD1 matches 7 bases. The CDR3 is 14 residues long. V shed 2 bases, J shed 4 bases, and the junction held 5 bases outside the gene matches. Germline V gene lookup returns CDR1 SGHRS and CDR2 YFSETQ.

This chain links TRBV6-5 with TRBJ2-5; 7 nucleotides align to TRBD2. Near its end, the DNA agrees better with TRBJ2-7, so the J call may be wrong. Germline-derived CDR1 and CDR2 are MNHEY and SVGAGI. The CDR3 is 15 residues long. The CDR3 here is CASTREGTGAYEQYF. The DNA for the CDR3 is TGTGCCAGCACCAGGGAGGGGACGGGGGCCTACGAGCAGTACTTC.